The rows below give T cell receptor beta chains drawn from one sample of a study of blood T cell repertoires in COVID-19. Clones were read by immunoSEQ multiplex PCR, and TCRdb kept only the in-frame ones, dropping some. This sample has some 500,000 clones, with roughly 90% found just once. Sample: PBMCs or T cells enriched from blood (not recorded which). The receptors come from a middle-aged woman who had recovered from COVID-19. Both conserved end residues are part of each CDR3. A D gene is named only where the DNA matches it firmly. Clone size is not always given. Where it is, it says once, few, many or a class for expanded clones.

d_call j_call v_call clone_size cdr3_nt cdr3_aa
- TRBJ2-1 TRBV7-8 - TGTGCCAGCAGCTCCCGACCCCGGAGGGCGAATGAGCAGTTCTTC CASSSRPRRANEQFF
TRBD1 TRBJ1-2 TRBV7-2 few TGTGCCAGCAGCCCATACGCAGGGGGCTCTAACTATGGCTACACCTTC CASSPYAGGSNYGYTF
- TRBJ1-1 TRBV5-1 - TGCGCCAGCAGCTTGGGGCAGGGTTTTACGGTGAAGGATACTGAAGCTTTCTTT CASSLGQGFTVKDTEAFF
- TRBJ2-2 TRBV5-1 - TGCGCCAGCAGCTTGGCGGTTGTCGTCGGGAGCGGCTACACCGGGGAGCTGTTTTTT CASSLAVVVGSGYTGELFF
- TRBJ1-1 TRBV7-2 - TGTGCCAGCAGCCCGAGGCGGGTGGTAAATGAAGCTTTCTTT CASSPRRVVNEAFF
TRBD2 TRBJ2-3 TRBV7-2 - TGTGCCAGCAGCCCACACTCGGGACTAGCGGGAGGGGGAGATACGCAGTATTTT CASSPHSGLAGGGDTQYF
TRBD1 TRBJ1-1 TRBV7-2 - TGTGCCAGCAGCTTAGTCGAGGGGGCGCGGGCTTTCTTT CASSLVEGARAFF
- TRBJ1-3 TRBV7-8 - TGTGCCAGCAGCCAAGGGCGCGGGTTCTCTGGAAACACCATATATTTT CASSQGRGFSGNTIYF
- TRBJ1-2 TRBV19 once TGTGCCAGTAGACGGGGGGGAGGAGAATCTAACTATGGCTACACCTTC CASRRGGGESNYGYTF
TRBD1 TRBJ1-2 TRBV7-2 - TGTGCCAGCAGCTGGGACAGGGGGCGGGACTATGGCTACACCTTC CASSWDRGRDYGYTF
TRBD1 TRBJ2-3 TRBV7-8 - TGTGCCAGCAGCTATGAGGGGTGGACAGGGGCAATCTGGGCAGATACGCAGTATTTT CASSYEGWTGAIWADTQYF
TRBD1 TRBJ2-1 TRBV3-1/TRBV3-2 - TGTGCCAGCAGCCCCTTTGAGGGACAGGGGAATGAGCAGTTCTTC CASSPFEGQGNEQFF